This is a list of T cell receptor beta chains from one sample in a study of blood T cell repertoires in COVID-19. Using immunoSEQ multiplex PCR, the repertoire was profiled, and TCRdb retains in-frame clones only, with some absent. The sample lists some 250,000 clones, around 89% occurring once. Sequencing was carried out using peripheral blood. These TCRs come from a middle-aged woman who had recovered from COVID-19. Each CDR3 is given with its conserved first and last residue. A D gene is named only where the DNA matches it firmly. Clone size appears in some rows only: once, few, many, or a class for an expanded clone.

clone_size j_call d_call cdr3_length v_call cdr3_nt cdr3_aa
few TRBJ2-2 TRBD2 15 TRBV5-1 TGCGCCAGCAGCCCAATAGCGGGAGGAATGGGGGAGCTGTTTTTT CASSPIAGGMGELFF
once TRBJ2-1 TRBD2 18 TRBV7-2 TGTGCCAGCAGCTTAGATGTGGCCTGGGGACTAGCGTCTAATGAGCAGTTCTTC CASSLDVAWGLASNEQFF
NA TRBJ1-2 NA 17 TRBV10-3 TGTGCCATCAGCAAATCCCCCACAGGAGAGGGGGACTATGGCTACACCTTC CAISKSPTGEGDYGYTF
NA TRBJ2-4 TRBD2 15 TRBV7-2 TGTGCCAGCAGCTTAGGGGGCGCGGGGGGAAACATTCAGTACTTC CASSLGGAGGNIQYF
NA TRBJ1-6 NA 15 TRBV27 TGTGCCAGCAGTCCCCGGGGGTCCTATAATTCACCCCTCCACTTT CASSPRGSYNSPLHF
NA TRBJ2-1 NA 14 TRBV7-9 TGTGCCAGCAGCCCCAGGTCCCGCAACAATGAGCAGTTCTTC CASSPRSRNNEQFF
NA TRBJ1-4 NA 14 TRBV25-1 TGTGCCAGCAGTGAATATGGGGGGGGAGAAAAACTGTTTTTT CASSEYGGGEKLFF
NA TRBJ2-2 TRBD2 19 TRBV28 TGTGCCAGCAGCCAAGGGACTAGCGGGACCCTTTTGAACACCGGGGAGCTGTTTTTT CASSQGTSGTLLNTGELFF
NA TRBJ2-2 NA 15 TRBV6-5 TGTGCCAGCAGATCACACAGGGTCCCACCCGGGGAGCTGTTTTTT CASRSHRVPPGELFF
NA TRBJ1-2 NA 15 TRBV5-5 TGTGCCAGCAGCCCGGGGGGCTGGGGAGAGGGTGGCTACACCTTC CASSPGGWGEGGYTF
NA TRBJ1-1 TRBD1 18 TRBV27 TGTGCCAGCAGCTTGGGACCCGTGGGGACAGGGGGGCTCACTGAAGCTTTCTTT CASSLGPVGTGGLTEAFF
once TRBJ1-4 TRBD1 16 TRBV9 TGTGCCAGCAGCGAGTGGCCGGGACAGGGGGCTGAAAAACTGTTTTTT CASSEWPGQGAEKLFF
NA TRBJ1-2 NA 13 TRBV6-5 TGTGCCACCAGGGGCAGTCGGAACTATGGCTACACCTTC CATRGSRNYGYTF
NA TRBJ1-2 NA 16 TRBV4-1 TGCGCCAGCAGCCAACCGGGGGGGGGATTGACCTATGGCTACACCTTC CASSQPGGGLTYGYTF
NA TRBJ2-2 NA 18 TRBV4-3 TGCGCCAGCAGCCAAGGGCCTAGCGTCCCACCGAACACCGGGGAGCTGTTTTTT CASSQGPSVPPNTGELFF
few TRBJ1-5 NA 16 TRBV30 TGTGCCTGGAGTGCGGGGGGGTACGGGGGCAATCAGCCCCAGCATTTT CAWSAGGYGGNQPQHF
NA TRBJ2-7 TRBD2 13 TRBV12-3/TRBV12-4 TGTGCCAGCAGTTTATGGGAGGGGTCCGAGCAGTACTTC CASSLWEGSEQYF
NA TRBJ2-1 TRBD1 16 TRBV6-2/TRBV6-3 TGTGCCAGCAGTTACTCGAGGGGGCCGTCGGGGAATGAGCAGTTCTTC CASSYSRGPSGNEQFF
NA TRBJ1-2 NA 16 TRBV3-1/TRBV3-2 TGTGCCAGCAGCCAAGAATGGTCGGCAGGCCCCTATGGCTACACCTTC CASSQEWSAGPYGYTF
few TRBJ1-6 TRBD1 16 TRBV7-3 TGTGCCAGCAGCCCCACGGGGGGGACAGCCCATTCACCCCTCCACTTT CASSPTGGTAHSPLHF
NA TRBJ1-1 TRBD1 14 TRBV5-1 TGCGCCAGCAGCTTGGCCCTAGGACAGGCTGAAGCTTTCTTT CASSLALGQAEAFF
NA TRBJ1-1 TRBD1 17 TRBV5-8 TGTGCCAGCAGATCCAGGACAGGGTCCGCTGCGAACACTGAAGCTTTCTTT CASRSRTGSAANTEAFF
NA TRBJ2-3 TRBD1 14 TRBV7-3 TGTGCCAGCAGCCCGGGGCAGGGGGCAGATACGCAGTATTTT CASSPGQGADTQYF
NA TRBJ2-3 NA 13 TRBV19 TGTGCCAGTAGTATTCGGGGTCCGGATACGCAGTATTTT CASSIRGPDTQYF
many TRBJ2-3 NA 13 TRBV7-2 TGTGCCAGCAGCTTCCTCCGCACAGATACGCAGTATTTT CASSFLRTDTQYF
once TRBJ2-1 NA 15 TRBV9 TGTGCCAGCAGCGTAGGCGTCGGGAGTGTGGATGAGCAGTTCTTC CASSVGVGSVDEQFF
NA TRBJ2-1 TRBD2 17 TRBV9 TGTGCCAGCAGCGTAGGAGCGGGCGGGAGCTCCTACAATGAGCAGTTCTTC CASSVGAGGSSYNEQFF
NA TRBJ2-1 NA 16 TRBV7-3 TGTGCCAGCAGCCCTATGGGGGGAAGCTCCTACAATGAGCAGTTCTTC CASSPMGGSSYNEQFF
NA TRBJ2-1 NA 15 TRBV3-1/TRBV3-2 TGTGCCAGCAGCCAAGGGGCAGGGGCCTACAATGAGCAGTTCTTC CASSQGAGAYNEQFF
NA TRBJ1-2 NA 14 TRBV2 TGTGCCAGCAGTGAGGGTAGGGGCAGAGTTGGCTACACCTTC CASSEGRGRVGYTF
NA TRBJ2-7 TRBD2 14 TRBV12-5 TGTGCTAGTGCCCCGTCGGGGGGGGCCTACGAGCAGTACTTC CASAPSGGAYEQYF
NA TRBJ2-3 TRBD2 16 TRBV9 TGTGCCAGCAGCGTAGGTTCTAGCGGGATCACAGATACGCAGTATTTT CASSVGSSGITDTQYF
NA TRBJ1-1 NA 12 TRBV27 TGTGCCAGCTGGGGCAGGGGCACTGAAGCTTTCTTT CASWGRGTEAFF
NA TRBJ2-1 NA 13 TRBV27 TGTGCCAGCAGACGGGATTCCTACAATGAGCAGTTCTTC CASRRDSYNEQFF
once TRBJ2-3 NA 15 TRBV18 TGTGCCAGCTCACCACTTGGAGCGGAAGGTGGTACGCAGTATTTT CASSPLGAEGGTQYF
once TRBJ1-2 NA 15 TRBV30 TGTGCCTGGAGCCGTGGGGGGGCTAGTAACTATGGCTACACCTTC CAWSRGGASNYGYTF
NA TRBJ2-5 TRBD2 19 TRBV6-2/TRBV6-3 TGTGCCAGCAGCCCAGGGACTAGCGGGGCCAGGGGTCCCAGGGAGACCCAGTACTTC CASSPGTSGARGPRETQYF
NA TRBJ1-3 TRBD1 13 TRBV5-4 TGTGCCAGCAGCCCCAGGGGGGAAAACACCATATATTTT CASSPRGENTIYF
once TRBJ1-2 TRBD1 12 TRBV30 TGTGCCTGCCCGGGACAGCCCTATGGCTACACCTTC CACPGQPYGYTF
NA TRBJ2-1 TRBD2 16 TRBV5-1 TGCGCCAGCAGCTTGGGACCACTAGCGGGATACAATGAGCAGTTCTTC CASSLGPLAGYNEQFF
NA TRBJ2-4 TRBD1 13 TRBV12-3/TRBV12-4 TGTGCCAGCAGTCCGGGACAGCAAAACATTCAGTACTTC CASSPGQQNIQYF
NA TRBJ2-3 NA 16 TRBV4-3 TGCGCCAGCAGCCAAGAGGGGGGAAGTGGCACAGATACGCAGTATTTT CASSQEGGSGTDTQYF
NA TRBJ1-1 TRBD1 15 TRBV27 TGTGCCAGCAGCTGGGACAGGGGAGGAAACACTGAAGCTTTCTTT CASSWDRGGNTEAFF
NA TRBJ2-1 NA 13 TRBV3-1/TRBV3-2 TGTGCCAGCAGCCAAGGGCCCAGCAATGAGCAGTTCTTC CASSQGPSNEQFF
NA TRBJ2-7 TRBD1 17 TRBV4-2 TGTGCCAGCAGCCACCTCGCTGGGGGGGACAGGGCCTACGAGCAGTACTTC CASSHLAGGDRAYEQYF
NA TRBJ1-2 TRBD1 14 TRBV24-1 TGTGCCACCAGGCGGACAGGGGGCGATGGGGGCTACACCTTC CATRRTGGDGGYTF
few TRBJ1-4 NA 14 TRBV7-2 TGTGCCAGCAGCTCCCAGACAGGTTACGAAAAACTGTTTTTT CASSSQTGYEKLFF
NA TRBJ1-6 NA 14 TRBV19 TGTGCCAGTAGTATTGCGGGGAATAATTCACCCCTCCACTTT CASSIAGNNSPLHF
NA TRBJ2-7 NA 12 TRBV11-2 TGTGCCAGCAGCGTCGGGACTGAGGAGCAGTACTTC CASSVGTEEQYF
once TRBJ2-3 NA 15 TRBV4-1 TGCGCCAGCAGCCAAGTAGGGCTAGCCGCAGATACGCAGTATTTT CASSQVGLAADTQYF
NA TRBJ2-2 TRBD1 14 TRBV6-2/TRBV6-3 TGTGCCAGCAGTTGGACAGGGAACACCGGGGAGCTGTTTTTT CASSWTGNTGELFF
NA TRBJ2-1 NA 15 TRBV9 TGTGTCAGCAGCGTAGAGGGCCACCTGAGGGGGGGGCAGTTCTTC CVSSVEGHLRGGQFF
NA TRBJ1-4 TRBD1 14 TRBV30 TGTGCCTGGAGTCCCGGGACAGGGGTTCGGAAACTGTTTTTT CAWSPGTGVRKLFF
NA TRBJ2-7 NA 15 TRBV6-5 TGTGCCAGCAGGAAGGTAGCCGGAGGGCCGGGGGAGCAGTACTTC CASRKVAGGPGEQYF
NA TRBJ2-6 NA 18 TRBV5-1 TGCGCCAGCAGCCGGTCCGTTTCCGGGGGCTCTGGGGCCAACGTCCTGACTTTC CASSRSVSGGSGANVLTF
NA TRBJ1-4 NA 16 TRBV6-6 TGTGCCAGCAGTCTCCGGATTACAGGGTTGCGTGAAAAACTGTTTTTT CASSLRITGLREKLFF
NA TRBJ1-4 NA 17 TRBV3-1/TRBV3-2 TGTGCCAGCAGCCAAGATCTCCGTTTCTATTCCTCGGGGGAACTGTTTTTT CASSQDLRFYSSGELFF
once TRBJ2-5 NA 13 TRBV6-5 TGTGCCAGCAGCCTCACCGTACGGGGGACCCAGTACTTC CASSLTVRGTQYF
NA TRBJ1-6 TRBD1 15 TRBV9 TGTGCCAGCAGCACCCGGGACAGCAATAATTCACCCCTCCACTTT CASSTRDSNNSPLHF